The 16 T cell receptor beta chains presented below share a single source sample, sequenced in a study of T cell repertoires in cytomegalovirus infection. No antigen has been assigned to these receptors. TCRdb reanalysed the reads using MiXCR and keeps one entry per CDR3 protein. The sample includes around 130,000 distinct CDR3 sequences, more than 20% of them seen just once. Specimen: PBMCs, sequenced either directly or after in vitro stimulation (not recorded which). The receptors were gathered from a human donor in good health (CMV status not recorded). Some clones in this sample may be carry-over from other donors' samples.

The chain employs TRBV7-2 and TRBJ2-3, with D uncertain. V dropped 1 base and J dropped 8 bases, with 4 bases sitting between them. Looked up from germline, CDR1 is SGHTA and CDR2 is FQGNSA. The CDR3 covers 11 residues. CDR3 nucleotides: TGTGCCAGCAGCTTAGACGTTACGCAGTATTTT. This encodes CASSLDVTQYF.

The V and J genes are TRBV7-9 and TRBJ1-2; D uncertain. CDR1 is SEHNR, CDR2 FQNEAQ, per germline (reference sequence). V lost 6 bases, J lost 0 bases, and 8 bases lay in between. The CDR3 is made up of 13 amino acids. CDR3 sequence (DNA): TGTGCCAGCAGTTTAAATCCTAACTATGGCTACACCTTC. It translates to CASSLNPNYGYTF.

The rearrangement uses TRBV10-3 and TRBJ2-1, with D unresolved. The germline gives CDR1 ENHRY, CDR2 SYGVKD. V was clipped by 8 bases and J by 1 base, with 12 bases between them. The CDR3 extends over 14 amino acids. The CDR3 sequence: CAIGKGSSYNEQFF. DNA of the CDR3: TGTGCCATCGGTAAAGGGTCTTCCTACAATGAGCAGTTCTTC.

The CDR3 sequence is CASSAHAGRFFGNTIYF. CDR3 DNA: TGTGCCAGCAGCGCGCACGCAGGGAGATTTTTTGGAAACACCATATATTTT. The chain couples TRBV14 to TRBJ1-3; TRBD1 might be the D (5 bases). The germline V and J ends were trimmed by 5 bases and 3 bases, with 20 bases remaining between them. This CDR3 region has 17 residues. The V gene's germline CDR1 is SGHDN and CDR2 FVKESK.

The chain recombines TRBV20-1 with TRBJ2-3, with a weak D call TRBD2 (5 bases). Germline V gene lookup returns CDR1 DFQATT and CDR2 SNEGSKA (reference sequence). The CDR3 consists of 11 residues. CDR3 amino acids: CSRTVGVTQYF. The CDR3 DNA is TGCAGCAGGACCGTCGGGGTTACGCAGTATTTT.

This clonotype has only a few counts. J is TRBJ1-3 and V is TRBV15; 11 bases fit TRBD1. In germline, CDR1 is LNHNV, CDR2 YYDKDF (reference sequence). The CDR3 is 15 amino acids. J lost 4 bases, V lost 5 bases, and 4 bases had no gene match. This CDR3 is CATSGDRGTGNTIYF. CDR3 nucleotides: TGTGCCACCAGCGGGGACAGGGGGACGGGAAACACCATATATTTT.

The V and J genes are TRBV28 and TRBJ2-3; no clear D. The germline CDR1 and CDR2 sequences are MDHEN and SYDVKM. The CDR3 consists of 14 residues. V gave up 3 bases and J gave up 8 bases, with 15 bases separating them. The CDR3 DNA is TGTGCCAGCAGTTTTTTTGTGGGAACGGGTACGCAGTATTTT. This sequence encodes CASSFFVGTGTQYF.

The rearrangement links TRBV4-1 to TRBJ1-1; D remains unclear. Germline CDR1 is MGHRA and CDR2 is YSYEKL. CDR3 length: 14 amino acids. V shed 0 bases and J shed 1 base, with 6 bases lying between them. CDR3 sequence (DNA): TGCGCCAGCAGCCAAGATAAAAAGAACACTGAAGCTTTCTTT. It translates to CASSQDKKNTEAFF.

This clonotype has only a few counts. The chain links TRBV28 to TRBJ2-4; D gene ambiguous. Trimming removed 5 bases from V and 3 bases from J, with 8 bases in between. The CDR3 is 13 amino acids. CDR1 is MDHEN and CDR2 is SYDVKM in the germline V gene. The CDR3 here is CASSELDKNIQYF. The CDR3 bases are TGTGCCAGCAGTGAGTTGGACAAAAACATTCAGTACTTC.

This clonotype was counted a few times. The rearrangement uses TRBV7-8 and TRBJ2-2; the match to TRBD2 covers 11 bases. CDR3 length equals 16 residues. CDR1 and CDR2 (germline): SGHVS, FQNEAQ. Losses at the gene ends were 5 bases for V and 6 bases for J; bases not matched to a gene: 8. In DNA, the CDR3 is TGTGCCAGCAGCCCCTATAGCGGGAGGGCCGCCGGGGAGCTGTTTTTT. This sequence encodes CASSPYSGRAAGELFF. The full variable domain, rest sourced from reference TRBV7-8 and TRBJ2-2, is GAGVSQSPRYKVAKRGQDVALRCDPISGHVSLFWYQQALGQGPEFLTYFQNEAQLDKSGLPSDRFFAERPEGSVSTLKIQRTQQEDSAVYLCASSPYSGRAAGELFFGEGSRLTVL.

The chain carries TRBV7-2 and TRBJ1-5; TRBD1 agrees at 8 bases. CDR1 is SGHTA and CDR2 is FQGNSA in the germline V gene. The V gene end was trimmed by 5 bases and the J gene end by 9 bases; junction bases not matched to a gene: 12. This CDR3 has 15 amino acids. Written as DNA, the CDR3 is TGTGCCAGCAGCCGACAGGGGCTTCGGGCATCGCCCCAGCATTTT. Translating gives CASSRQGLRASPQHF. The full variable domain, its missing parts supplied by reference TRBV7-2 and TRBJ1-5, is GAGVSQSPSNKVTEKGKDVELRCDPISGHTALYWYRQSLGQGLEFLIYFQGNSAPDKSGLPSDRFSAERTGGSVSTLTIQRTQQEDSAVYLCASSRQGLRASPQHFGDGTRLSIL.

This clonotype was seen only a few times. The chain joins TRBV7-9 to TRBJ1-1; 7 bases are a match to TRBD1. CDR3 length equals 15 residues. V was pared by 3 bases and J by 5 bases, with 9 bases of the junction left unmatched. The germline V gene encodes CDR1 SEHNR and CDR2 FQNEAQ (reference sequence). CDR3 region: CASSFGPGGGTEAFF. In nucleotides, the CDR3 is TGTGCCAGCAGCTTCGGCCCAGGGGGGGGGACTGAAGCTTTCTTT.

The rearrangement links TRBV27 to TRBJ2-3; 7 bases agree with TRBD2. Germline CDR1 and CDR2: MNHEY and SMNVEV (reference sequence). This CDR3 comprises 16 residues. The junction had 9 bases not matched to a gene; V was cut back by 3 bases and J by 3 bases. The CDR3 reads CASSLFLAGATDTQYF. In DNA form, the CDR3 reads TGTGCCAGCAGTTTGTTTTTAGCGGGTGCGACAGATACGCAGTATTTT.

This clonotype was seen more than once but under ten times. The chain employs TRBV14 and TRBJ2-7; D call uncertain. V was trimmed by 5 bases and J by 7 bases, leaving 15 bases between them. This CDR3 is 13 amino acids long. Germline CDR1 SGHDN, CDR2 FVKESK. CDR3 sequence (DNA): TGTGCCAGCAGCGATCAACGGGTTGGGGAGCAGTACTTC. Residues: CASSDQRVGEQYF.

The gene calls are TRBV5-1 and TRBJ2-4; 10 nucleotides line up with TRBD2. This CDR3 has 16 amino acids. The germline V gene encodes CDR1 SGHRS and CDR2 YFSETQ. J gave up 6 bases and V 3 bases, and 9 bases lay outside the gene matches. CDR3 loop: CASSSQAGGPRNIQYF. The DNA of the CDR3 is TGCGCCAGCAGCTCGCAAGCGGGAGGGCCGCGAAACATTCAGTACTTC. Variable domain in full (rest from reference TRBV5-1 and TRBJ2-4): KAGVTQTPRYLIKTRGQQVTLSCSPISGHRSVSWYQQTPGQGLQFLFEYFSETQRNKGNFPGRFSGRQFSNSRSEMNVSTLELGDSALYLCASSSQAGGPRNIQYFGAGTRLSVL.

This clonotype was recorded a few times. The chain employs TRBV7-3 and TRBJ2-3; D unresolved. This CDR3 is built from 13 residues. V was pared by 2 bases and J by 2 bases, with 5 bases between. CDR1 is SGHTA and CDR2 is FQGTGA in the germline V gene. The CDR3 here is CASSLAVTDTQYF. For the CDR3, the DNA is TGTGCCAGCAGCTTAGCAGTCACAGATACGCAGTATTTT.